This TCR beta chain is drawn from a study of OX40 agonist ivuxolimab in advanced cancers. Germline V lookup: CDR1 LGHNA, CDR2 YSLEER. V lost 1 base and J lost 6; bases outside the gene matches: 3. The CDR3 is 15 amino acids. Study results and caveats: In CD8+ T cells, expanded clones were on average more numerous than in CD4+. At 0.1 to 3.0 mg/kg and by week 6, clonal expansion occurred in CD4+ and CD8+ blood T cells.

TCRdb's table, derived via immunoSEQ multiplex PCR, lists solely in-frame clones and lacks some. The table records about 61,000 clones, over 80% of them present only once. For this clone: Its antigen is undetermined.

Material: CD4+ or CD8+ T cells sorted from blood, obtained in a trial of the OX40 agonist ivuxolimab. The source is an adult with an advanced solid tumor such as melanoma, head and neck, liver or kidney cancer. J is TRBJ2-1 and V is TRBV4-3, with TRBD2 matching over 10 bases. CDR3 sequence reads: CASSQASGRGNEQFF. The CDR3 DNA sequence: TGCGCCAGCAGCCAAGCCAGCGGGAGGGGCAATGAGCAGTTCTTC.